This T cell receptor (beta chain) was sequenced for a study of blood T cell repertoires in COVID-19. Across the whole study: The study drew acute and convalescent COVID-19 samples from the United States, Italy and Spain. The analysed material was cDNA or gDNA that came from T cells, B-cell-depleted T cells, or PBMCs.

CDR1 is SNHLY, CDR2 FYNNEI, per germline. V shed 3 bases and J shed 5 bases, with 13 bases lying between them. This CDR3 has 14 residues. The authors' processing: Nucleated cell counts were estimated from reference gene primer amplification. Sequencing was performed with immunoSEQ multiplex PCR; in TCRdb, only in-frame clones are kept and a portion is missing. From that table come the V and J calls and clone size; the DNA was used to work out D and trimming. The table records 300,000 or so clones, about 90% of them present only once. This clonotype was sampled from a woman aged 25 to 39 with COVID-19, enrolled during active disease. Sequencing was performed on peripheral blood. The rearrangement links TRBV2 to TRBJ2-5; D not certain. DNA of the CDR3: TGTGCCAGCAGTGAGGTCAGGTTGACGGAGACCCAGTACTTC. This sequence encodes CASSEVRLTETQYF.